Below, one T cell receptor (beta chain) is given with its context. The sample belongs to a study of blood T cell repertoires in COVID-19. On the study more broadly: The cDNA or gDNA used as material had been derived from T cells, B-cell-depleted T cells, or PBMCs.

Germline V CDR1 and CDR2: KGHSH, LQKENI. The length of the CDR3 is 13 residues. V lost 6 bases and J lost 8; bases outside the gene matches: 5. Sequencing used immunoSEQ multiplex PCR; TCRdb keeps in-frame clones, though not all of them. The repertoire holds some 220,000 clones, with 86% as singletons. Sample: PBMCs or T cells enriched from blood (not recorded which). This rearrangement joins TRBV18 to TRBJ1-4, with 8 bases that match TRBD1. The sequence was obtained from a woman aged 40 to 55 with acute COVID-19. CDR3 in DNA: TGTGCCAGCTCTCCCGGGACAGGAGAAAAACTGTTTTTT. Its protein product is CASSPGTGEKLFF.